The rows below give T cell receptor beta chains drawn from one sample of a study of control samples from healthy donors and cancer patients. TCRdb keeps only in-frame clones here, not all; method: immunoSEQ multiplex PCR. The table has 25,000 to 35,000 clones, around 87% seen once. The sequenced sample was PBMCs. The receptor source for this set is a woman in her 40s with lung cancer. CDR3s include the opening cysteine and the closing phenylalanine or tryptophan. A D gene is named only where the DNA matches it firmly. Where a row states a size, it is once, few, many or the class of an expanded clone; other rows omit it.

J	V	size	D	CDR3	DNA
TRBJ2-5	TRBV15	.	.	CATQARVGMTQYF	TGTGCCACCCAAGCGAGGGTGGGAATGACCCAGTACTTC
TRBJ1-2	TRBV7-9	.	.	CASSLAEAPGGYTF	TGTGCCAGCAGCTTAGCGGAGGCCCCAGGAGGCTACACCTTC
TRBJ1-5	TRBV28	.	.	CASSLGLGRGVQPQHF	TGTGCCAGCAGTTTAGGGCTCGGGAGAGGGGTTCAGCCCCAGCATTTT
TRBJ2-7	TRBV5-6	.	TRBD1	CASTQGVLDEQYF	TGTGCCAGCACCCAGGGGGTTTTGGACGAGCAGTACTTC
TRBJ2-7	TRBV9	.	.	CASSVEGLPSYEQYF	TGTGCCAGCAGCGTGGAAGGCCTTCCCTCCTACGAGCAGTACTTC
TRBJ2-3	TRBV6-7	.	TRBD2	CASSYPLGLAGATDTQYF	TGTGCCAGCAGTTACCCCCTGGGACTAGCGGGGGCCACAGATACGCAGTATTTT
TRBJ2-5	TRBV7-8	.	TRBD2	CASSTGAGRETQYF	TGTGCCAGCAGCACGGGAGCGGGGAGGGAGACCCAGTACTTC
TRBJ2-5	TRBV29-1	.	.	CSVDRNQETQYF	TGCAGCGTTGACAGAAACCAAGAGACCCAGTACTTC
TRBJ1-3	TRBV9	.	TRBD1	CASSVGQGKGNTIYF	TGTGCCAGCAGCGTAGGACAGGGCAAAGGAAACACCATATATTTT
TRBJ1-1	TRBV6-6	.	.	CASSYSEGGGNTEAFF	TGTGCCAGCAGTTACTCCGAGGGAGGGGGGAACACTGAAGCTTTCTTT
TRBJ1-3	TRBV9	once	.	CASSRTPSSGNTIYF	TGTGCCAGCAGCCGAACACCGAGCTCTGGAAACACCATATATTTT
TRBJ1-1	TRBV5-6	.	.	CASSLVGAELNTEAFF	TGTGCCAGCAGCTTAGTTGGGGCCGAATTGAACACTGAAGCTTTCTTT
TRBJ2-1	TRBV27	.	.	CASSFDFNEQFF	TGTGCCAGCAGTTTTGACTTCAATGAGCAGTTCTTC
TRBJ2-3	TRBV3-1/TRBV3-2	.	.	CASSHQTGDTQYF	TGTGCCAGCAGCCATCAAACAGGAGATACGCAGTATTTT
TRBJ2-7	TRBV7-3	.	.	CASSLGGGNEQYF	TGTGCCAGCAGCTTAGGTGGGGGGAACGAGCAGTACTTC
TRBJ2-7	TRBV2	once	TRBD1	CASSPPGQAPYEQYF	TGTGCCAGCAGTCCCCCGGGACAGGCGCCCTACGAGCAGTACTTC
TRBJ1-1	TRBV27	.	TRBD1	CASRRQGESTEAFF	TGTGCCAGCAGAAGACAGGGGGAGAGCACTGAAGCTTTCTTT
TRBJ1-6	TRBV2	.	.	CASSEAMTGSSPLHF	TGTGCCAGCAGTGAAGCCATGACAGGATCTTCACCCCTCCACTTT
TRBJ1-4	TRBV7-2	.	TRBD1	CASSPGRGRKKLFF	TGTGCCAGCAGCCCAGGCAGGGGGAGGAAAAAACTGTTTTTT
TRBJ2-5	TRBV11-1	.	TRBD2	CASSLGLAEETQYF	TGTGCCAGCAGCCTGGGACTAGCGGAAGAGACCCAGTACTTC
TRBJ2-7	TRBV7-8	once	TRBD1	CASSLTGTGSYEQYF	TGTGCCAGCAGCTTAACAGGGACAGGCTCCTACGAGCAGTACTTC
TRBJ1-4	TRBV6-6	.	TRBD1	CASSYGQESINEKLFF	TGTGCCAGCAGTTACGGACAGGAGTCTATTAATGAAAAACTGTTTTTT
TRBJ2-5	TRBV5-1	.	.	CASSFNDRSRETQYF	TGCGCCAGCAGCTTTAATGACAGGTCCCGGGAGACCCAGTACTTC
TRBJ2-5	TRBV7-2	.	.	CASSLDSYQETQYF	TGTGCCAGCAGCCTCGACAGCTACCAAGAGACCCAGTACTTC
TRBJ1-6	TRBV14	once	.	CASSQGGQRSSYNSPLHF	TGTGCCAGCAGCCAAGGCGGACAGAGGAGCTCCTATAATTCACCCCTCCACTTT
TRBJ2-7	TRBV18	.	TRBD1	CASSPGQGLLYEQYF	TGTGCCAGCTCACCCGGACAGGGTCTTCTCTACGAGCAGTACTTC
TRBJ1-2	TRBV5-4	.	.	CASSQSGVYGYTF	TGTGCCAGCAGCCAGTCAGGAGTCTATGGCTACACCTTC
TRBJ2-5	TRBV6-5	.	TRBD2	CASSYSTSGGETQYF	TGTGCCAGCAGTTACTCAACGAGCGGGGGAGAGACCCAGTACTTC
TRBJ1-2	TRBV12-3/TRBV12-4	once	.	CASSFSQGHGYTF	TGTGCCAGCAGTTTCTCGCAGGGCCATGGCTACACCTTC
TRBJ2-7	TRBV28	.	.	CASSSLRGIYEQYF	TGTGCCAGCAGCTCCCTAAGGGGCATCTACGAGCAGTACTTC
TRBJ1-4	TRBV15	few	.	CATSDDEGGLSEKLFF	TGTGCCACCAGCGACGATGAGGGAGGATTGAGTGAAAAACTGTTTTTT
TRBJ1-1	TRBV5-1	.	TRBD1	CASSLGKRTGSSGTEAFF	TGCGCCAGCAGCTTGGGAAAGAGGACAGGGTCATCAGGTACTGAAGCTTTCTTT
TRBJ2-2	TRBV7-6	.	TRBD1	CASSLTLGTGVITAGELFF	TGTGCCAGCAGCCTTACCCTTGGGACAGGGGTCATAACAGCCGGGGAGCTGTTTTTT
TRBJ1-1	TRBV2	.	.	CVSSVGHGSTEAFF	TGTGTCAGCAGTGTGGGACACGGCAGCACTGAAGCTTTCTTT
TRBJ2-5	TRBV5-6	.	.	CASSLVFGSQETQYF	TGTGCCAGCAGCTTGGTTTTTGGGAGCCAAGAGACCCAGTACTTC
TRBJ2-3	TRBV20-1	.	.	CSASYTDTQYF	TGCAGTGCTTCCTACACAGATACGCAGTATTTT
TRBJ2-2	TRBV11-2	.	.	CASCFGGRGRSGELFF	TGTGCCAGCTGTTTCGGGGGCAGGGGCCGGTCCGGGGAGCTGTTTTTT